This T cell receptor beta chain comes out of a study of radiation and T cells in renal cell carcinoma. Documented time point: blood 2 weeks post-SBRT. Described treatment: 15 Gy SBRT to primary tumor, nephrectomy 4 weeks later. Deletions cut 6 bases from V and 7 bases from J, with 15 bases between. This CDR3 contains 13 residues. Per the germline V gene, CDR1 is SGHTA and CDR2 is FQGNSA. The assay was immunoSEQ multiplex PCR, and TCRdb's table has in-frame clones only and misses some. Altogether roughly 130,000 clones are present, about 88% being singletons, with the ten largest covering around 6%. Here the sequenced sample was blood, taken from a patient whose treatment included radiotherapy and nephrectomy. The chain recombines TRBV7-2 with TRBJ1-1, with a possible D match to TRBD1 (5 bases). This clonotype was sampled from a woman in her 70s with renal cell carcinoma. The CDR3 loop reads CASRRSGGFEAFF. The DNA of the CDR3 is TGTGCCAGCAGACGCAGTGGGGGGTTTGAAGCTTTCTTT.